A selection of T cell receptor beta chains follows, all from one sample in a study of radiotherapy plus CTLA-4 blockade in lung cancer. Sequenced by immunoSEQ multiplex PCR; TCRdb stores in-frame clones only, minus some. The profile shows roughly 88,000 clones, about 80% of them singletons. The sequencing used peripheral blood, collected from a patient treated with radiotherapy plus ipilimumab. The source of these receptors is a human donor with non-small cell lung cancer who had stable disease on radiotherapy plus ipilimumab. Both conserved end residues are part of each CDR3. The D gene is left open where the match is weak. A clone size is listed for some rows: how often the clone was seen (once, few, many), or a class if it is expanded.

J,D,size,V,CDR3,DNA
TRBJ2-5,TRBD1,-,TRBV30,CAYVGTGNMETQYF,TGTGCCTATGTCGGGACAGGGAATATGGAGACCCAGTACTTC
TRBJ2-7,TRBD2,-,TRBV28,CASTETGGRSYEQYF,TGTGCCAGCACAGAGACGGGGGGACGGTCGTACGAGCAGTACTTC
TRBJ2-7,-,-,TRBV29-1,CSVQASYEQYF,TGCAGCGTTCAGGCCTCCTACGAGCAGTACTTC
TRBJ2-2,-,few,TRBV15,CATSRDLPGELFF,TGTGCCACCAGCAGAGATCTCCCCGGGGAGCTGTTTTTT
TRBJ1-5,-,-,TRBV2,CASSESSGYQPQHF,TGTGCCAGCAGTGAATCATCTGGTTATCAGCCCCAGCATTTT
TRBJ2-6,-,-,TRBV7-6,CASSRGRSSGANVLTF,TGTGCCAGCAGCCGGGGACGGAGCTCTGGGGCCAACGTCCTGACTTTC
TRBJ2-7,TRBD2,few,TRBV5-6,CASSLVLAGGPREQYF,TGTGCCAGCAGCTTGGTCCTAGCGGGAGGGCCACGCGAGCAGTACTTC
TRBJ2-6,-,-,TRBV28,CASSLWGDRSSGANVLTF,TGTGCCAGCAGTTTATGGGGGGACCGGAGCTCTGGGGCCAACGTCCTGACTTTC
TRBJ2-7,-,-,TRBV2,CASIEAGRWDEQYF,TGTGCCAGCATCGAGGCGGGCAGGTGGGACGAGCAGTACTTC
TRBJ1-4,TRBD1,-,TRBV10-2,CATRDRPATNEKLFF,TGCGCCACCAGGGACAGACCCGCAACTAATGAAAAACTGTTTTTT
TRBJ1-2,-,-,TRBV7-9,CASSSRVGGSYGYTF,TGTGCCAGCAGCTCGCGGGTAGGGGGAAGCTATGGCTACACCTTC
TRBJ2-7,-,few,TRBV19,CASSIRGYEQYF,TGTGCCAGTAGTATCCGAGGCTACGAGCAGTACTTC
TRBJ2-5,-,-,TRBV29-1,CSVGTFSAQTGGTQYF,TGCAGCGTTGGGACATTTTCGGCTCAGACGGGCGGGACCCAGTACTTC
TRBJ1-6,-,-,TRBV6-5,CASIPDRTGDSPLHF,TGTGCCAGCATCCCGGATAGGACCGGGGATTCACCCCTCCACTTT
TRBJ2-7,TRBD2,-,TRBV30,CAWSWGRGGNEQYF,TGTGCCTGGAGTTGGGGGCGGGGGGGCAACGAGCAGTACTTC
TRBJ2-3,-,-,TRBV7-6,CASSNYRDSTDTQYF,TGTGCCAGCAGCAATTACAGGGATTCCACAGATACGCAGTATTTT
TRBJ2-3,TRBD2,once,TRBV5-4,CASPSTSGGFTDTQYF,TGTGCCAGCCCGTCAACTAGCGGGGGGTTCACAGATACGCAGTATTTT
TRBJ1-1,-,-,TRBV28,CASSFSLRTEAFF,TGTGCCAGCAGTTTTTCCTTGCGGACTGAAGCTTTCTTT
TRBJ1-5,-,-,TRBV5-5,CASSLVGGYSNQPQHF,TGTGCCAGCAGCTTGGTCGGGGGCTATAGCAATCAGCCCCAGCATTTT
TRBJ1-1,-,-,TRBV29-1,CSVGPPLGMSTEAFF,TGCAGCGTTGGACCCCCCCTAGGAATGAGCACTGAAGCTTTCTTT
TRBJ1-5,TRBD1,-,TRBV6-1,CASSEDRGLYQPQHF,TGTGCCAGCAGTGAGGACAGGGGGCTATACCAGCCCCAGCATTTT
TRBJ2-6,-,-,TRBV5-4,CASSTHGSGANVLTF,TGTGCCAGCAGCACGCACGGCTCTGGGGCCAACGTCCTGACTTTC
TRBJ1-2,-,once,TRBV7-8,CASAFSPQGYGYTF,TGTGCCAGCGCCTTTAGCCCGCAGGGCTATGGCTACACCTTC
TRBJ2-4,TRBD1,-,TRBV18,CASSPYRGLRSIQYF,TGTGCCAGCTCACCCTACAGGGGCCTACGAAGCATTCAGTACTTC
TRBJ2-7,TRBD1,-,TRBV9,CASSVFDRGREQYF,TGTGCCAGCAGCGTATTTGACAGGGGGCGTGAGCAGTACTTC
TRBJ2-1,-,-,TRBV12-2,CASRLARAPKGTYNEQFF,TGTGCAAGTCGCTTAGCGAGGGCCCCGAAGGGAACCTACAATGAGCAGTTCTTC
TRBJ1-2,TRBD1,-,TRBV11-2,CASSNTGTGYGYTF,TGTGCCAGCAGCAACACCGGGACAGGGTATGGCTACACCTTC
TRBJ2-5,-,-,TRBV6-6,CASRPRPGPLETQYF,TGTGCCAGCAGACCCCGCCCCGGCCCGTTAGAGACCCAGTACTTC
TRBJ2-7,-,-,TRBV11-2,CASSLGVSYEQYF,TGTGCCAGCAGCCTCGGGGTTTCCTACGAGCAGTACTTC
TRBJ2-7,-,-,TRBV6-5,CASSYQARYEQYF,TGTGCCAGCAGTTACCAAGCCCGCTACGAGCAGTACTTC
TRBJ2-7,-,few,TRBV9,CASSVGFDFRGSYEQYF,TGTGCCAGCAGCGTAGGTTTTGATTTTAGGGGGTCCTACGAGCAGTACTTC
TRBJ1-1,-,-,TRBV28,CASSLFRGQRDTEAFF,TGTGCCAGCAGTTTGTTTCGGGGGCAGAGAGACACTGAAGCTTTCTTT
TRBJ1-6,-,-,TRBV18,CASSPSGQNYNSPLHF,TGTGCCAGCTCACCTTCCGGTCAGAACTATAATTCACCCCTCCACTTT
TRBJ1-6,TRBD1,medium-sized,TRBV28,CASKGQVTNSPLHF,TGTGCCAGCAAGGGACAGGTTACCAATTCACCCCTCCACTTT
TRBJ2-7,-,-,TRBV5-6,CASSSESSYEQYF,TGTGCCAGCAGCTCAGAGAGCTCCTACGAGCAGTACTTC
TRBJ2-7,-,-,TRBV4-1,CASSGWGEDSYEQYF,TGCGCCAGCAGCGGGTGGGGCGAGGACAGTTACGAGCAGTACTTC
TRBJ1-3,-,-,TRBV6-5,CASSSGTNTIYF,TGTGCCAGCAGTTCGGGGACAAACACCATATATTTT
TRBJ1-2,TRBD1,-,TRBV7-9,CASSSNRGAHGYTF,TGTGCCAGCAGTTCAAACAGGGGGGCCCATGGCTACACCTTC
TRBJ2-3,-,-,TRBV4-1,CASSQDEGPDTQYF,TGCGCCAGCAGCCAAGATGAAGGACCAGATACGCAGTATTTT
TRBJ2-1,-,-,TRBV5-6,CASSLAAGKTYNEQFF,TGTGCCAGCAGCTTGGCGGCGGGGAAAACCTACAATGAGCAGTTCTTC
TRBJ2-2,TRBD2,-,TRBV5-6,CASSFRPGLAGSGELFF,TGTGCCAGCAGCTTTCGACCGGGACTAGCGGGGTCCGGGGAGCTGTTTTTT
TRBJ2-4,-,-,TRBV6-1,CAIRAVVNIQYF,TGTGCCATTAGGGCGGTAGTAAACATTCAGTACTTC
TRBJ2-2,TRBD2,once,TRBV10-3,CAISEAGANTGELFF,TGTGCCATCAGTGAGGCGGGGGCGAACACCGGGGAGCTGTTTTTT
TRBJ2-5,-,-,TRBV4-2,CASSHGQGGEETQYF,TGTGCCAGCAGCCATGGACAGGGAGGGGAAGAGACCCAGTACTTC
TRBJ1-4,-,-,TRBV9,CASSVGAVATNEKLFF,TGTGCCAGCAGCGTAGGGGCTGTGGCGACTAATGAAAAACTGTTTTTT
TRBJ2-1,TRBD2,-,TRBV7-8,CASSPLAGEEFF,TGTGCCAGCAGCCCTCTAGCGGGAGAAGAGTTCTTC
TRBJ1-1,-,-,TRBV4-1,CASSQAAGSYPEAFF,TGCGCCAGCAGCCAAGCCGCTGGATCCTACCCTGAAGCTTTCTTT
TRBJ1-2,-,-,TRBV28,CASSWGGFYGYTF,TGTGCCAGCAGTTGGGGGGGCTTCTATGGCTACACCTTC
TRBJ1-3,-,-,TRBV28,CASSLRGNTIYF,TGTGCCAGCAGTTTACGCGGAAACACCATATATTTT
TRBJ2-1,-,-,TRBV6-5,CASSKKGGVRNEQFF,TGTGCCAGCAGCAAGAAGGGGGGGGTTAGAAATGAGCAGTTCTTC
TRBJ2-5,-,-,TRBV11-2,CASSSGRGEKETQYF,TGTGCCAGCAGCTCAGGGAGGGGGGAGAAAGAGACCCAGTACTTC
TRBJ2-1,TRBD2,-,TRBV5-6,CASSLGFLAGVGEQFF,TGTGCCAGCAGCTTAGGTTTTTTAGCGGGAGTGGGAGAGCAGTTCTTC
TRBJ2-7,TRBD1,-,TRBV9,CASSVVAQGAGEQYF,TGTGCCAGCAGCGTAGTAGCACAGGGGGCAGGTGAGCAGTACTTC
TRBJ2-7,-,-,TRBV11-2,CASSLLLQGRVVEQYF,TGTGCCAGCAGCTTACTATTGCAGGGGAGGGTGGTGGAGCAGTACTTC
TRBJ2-1,TRBD1,-,TRBV27,CASSWTGKSYNEQFF,TGTGCCAGCAGTTGGACAGGGAAGTCCTACAATGAGCAGTTCTTC
TRBJ2-7,TRBD2,-,TRBV2,CASRARLAGVHEQYF,TGTGCCAGCAGAGCCAGACTAGCGGGAGTACACGAGCAGTACTTC
TRBJ2-1,-,-,TRBV19,CASDLIDPGPAYNEQFF,TGTGCCAGCGATCTTATCGACCCGGGACCGGCCTACAATGAGCAGTTCTTC